A selection of T cell receptor beta chains follows, all from one sample in a study of T cell responses to AZD1222 COVID-19 vaccine. Data came from immunoSEQ multiplex PCR; TCRdb stores just in-frame clones and leaves some out. The sample holds about 120,000 clones, approximately 90% seen once. This specimen consisted of peripheral blood, obtained 28 days after the second AZD1222 dose. Every receptor here comes from an adult who received the AZD1222 COVID-19 vaccine. Both conserved end residues are trimmed from each CDR3. The order of the fields is CDR3 length, J gene, V gene, CDR3 protein.

>14|TRBJ2-2|TRBV9
ASSARVSTDTGELF
>9|TRBJ2-7|TRBV29-1
SVEFTYEQY
>12|TRBJ1-4|TRBV5-4
ASSLTGVGEKLF
>12|TRBJ2-3|TRBV28
ASRAGGPPDTQY
>11|TRBJ1-5|TRBV14
ASSQERGQPQH
>14|TRBJ1-2|TRBV19
ASSSKQGRSNYGYT
>11|TRBJ1-2|TRBV7-9
ASSPGPNYGYT
>9|TRBJ2-7|TRBV20-1
SASRGWEQY
>13|TRBJ1-6|TRBV5-1
ASSLTAGRDSPLH
>12|TRBJ1-4|TRBV5-5
ASSPVASDEKLF
>14|TRBJ2-1|TRBV5-4
ASSFPGVGSYNEQF
>13|TRBJ1-2|TRBV11-2
ASSLVAPPVAGYT
>10|TRBJ1-1|TRBV7-2
ASSLVTGEAF
>12|TRBJ2-3|TRBV10-1
ASSERDPTDTQY
>13|TRBJ2-3|TRBV4-3
ASSQGQATADTQY
>14|TRBJ2-7|TRBV19
ASSIDIASRGREQY
>13|TRBJ1-1|TRBV9
ASSAATGGHTEAF
>14|TRBJ2-7|TRBV5-1
ASSNRDRGYSYEQY
>14|TRBJ2-7|TRBV5-1
ASSTGLVSGPYEQY
>9|TRBJ1-6|TRBV6-6
ASRRDSPLH
>11|TRBJ1-5|TRBV12-3/TRBV12-4
ASSSSSREPQH
>12|TRBJ1-2|TRBV3-1/TRBV3-2
ASSQDIRGRGYT
>13|TRBJ1-2|TRBV3-1/TRBV3-2
ASSQLGQGRYGYT
>12|TRBJ1-2|TRBV14
ASSLTRQSGGYT
>13|TRBJ1-2|TRBV7-2
ASSLGQAKGYGYT
>14|TRBJ1-1|TRBV20-1
SASRGSGSLNTEAF
>12|TRBJ1-1|TRBV7-2
ASSLGQANTEAF
>16|TRBJ2-6|TRBV9
ASSARDRGYERANVLT
>14|TRBJ1-2|TRBV15
ATSRDRVRRNDGYT
>13|TRBJ2-1|TRBV6-5
ASRPGTGGYNEQF
>14|TRBJ2-1|TRBV19
ASSTFGPQGTNEQF
>12|TRBJ1-5|TRBV9
ASSADRGWGPQH
>11|TRBJ2-7|TRBV6-5
ASSYRGSYEQY
>13|TRBJ1-2|TRBV4-1
ASRDRDLGPYGYT
>12|TRBJ2-2|TRBV7-2
ASSLPENTGELF